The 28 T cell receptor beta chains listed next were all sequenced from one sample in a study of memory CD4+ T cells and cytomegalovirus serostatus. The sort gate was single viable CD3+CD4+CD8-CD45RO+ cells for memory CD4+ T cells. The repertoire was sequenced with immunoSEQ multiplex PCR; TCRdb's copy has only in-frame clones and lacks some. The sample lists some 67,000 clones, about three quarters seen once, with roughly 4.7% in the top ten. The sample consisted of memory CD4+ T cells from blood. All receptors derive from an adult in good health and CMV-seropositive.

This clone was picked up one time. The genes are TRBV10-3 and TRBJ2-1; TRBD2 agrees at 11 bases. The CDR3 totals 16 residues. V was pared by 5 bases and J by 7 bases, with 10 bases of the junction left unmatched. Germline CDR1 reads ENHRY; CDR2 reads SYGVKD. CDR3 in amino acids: CAISSGTSGQGNEQFF. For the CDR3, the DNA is TGTGCCATCAGTTCCGGGACTAGCGGTCAGGGGAATGAGCAGTTCTTC.

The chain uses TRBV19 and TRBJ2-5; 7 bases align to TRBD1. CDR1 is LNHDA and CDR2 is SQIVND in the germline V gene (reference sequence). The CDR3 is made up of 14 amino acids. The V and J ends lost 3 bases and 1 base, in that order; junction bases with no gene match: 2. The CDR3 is CASSMDRRQETQYF. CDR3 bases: TGTGCCAGTAGTATGGACAGGCGCCAAGAGACCCAGTACTTC.

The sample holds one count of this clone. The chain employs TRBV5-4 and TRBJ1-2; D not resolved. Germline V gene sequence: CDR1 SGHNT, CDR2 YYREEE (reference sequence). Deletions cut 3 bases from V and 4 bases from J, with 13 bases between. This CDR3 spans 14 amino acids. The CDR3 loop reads CASSSDGLLYGYTF. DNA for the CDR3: TGTGCCAGCAGCTCGGACGGACTCCTCTATGGCTACACCTTC.

The CDR3, as DNA: TGTGCCAGCAGCTTAAATATTGACGACGAGCAGTACTTC. This codes for CASSLNIDDEQYF. The rearrangement links TRBV11-1 to TRBJ2-7, with D unresolved. The CDR3 is 13 residues long. Per germline, CDR1 SGHAT and CDR2 FQDESV (reference sequence). The ends were cut back, 2 bases at V and 5 bases at J, with 10 bases in the middle.

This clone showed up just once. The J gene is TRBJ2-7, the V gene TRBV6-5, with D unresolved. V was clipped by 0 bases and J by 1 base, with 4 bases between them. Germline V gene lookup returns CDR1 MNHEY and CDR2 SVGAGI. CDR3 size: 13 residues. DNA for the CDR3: TGTGCCAGCAGTTACTCGGGTTCCTACGAGCAGTACTTC. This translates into CASSYSGSYEQYF.

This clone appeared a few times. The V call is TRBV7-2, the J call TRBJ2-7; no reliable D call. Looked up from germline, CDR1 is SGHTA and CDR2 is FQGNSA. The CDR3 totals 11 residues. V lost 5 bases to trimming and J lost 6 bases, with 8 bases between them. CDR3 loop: CASSPGFEQYF. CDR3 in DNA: TGTGCCAGCAGCCCCGGTTTCGAGCAGTACTTC.

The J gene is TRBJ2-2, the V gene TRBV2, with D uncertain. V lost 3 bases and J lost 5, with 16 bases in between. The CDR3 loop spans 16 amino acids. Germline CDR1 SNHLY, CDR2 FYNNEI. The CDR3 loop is CASSDLYNRRTGELFF. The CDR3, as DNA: TGTGCCAGCAGTGATCTCTATAACCGAAGGACCGGGGAGCTGTTTTTT.

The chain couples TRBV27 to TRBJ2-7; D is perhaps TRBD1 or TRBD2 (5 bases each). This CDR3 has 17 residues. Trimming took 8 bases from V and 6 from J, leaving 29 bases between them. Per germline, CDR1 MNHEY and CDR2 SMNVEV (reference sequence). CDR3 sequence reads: CASRKERGTSGLGEQYF. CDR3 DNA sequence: TGTGCCAGCCGAAAGGAGAGAGGGACCTCTGGGTTGGGCGAGCAGTACTTC.

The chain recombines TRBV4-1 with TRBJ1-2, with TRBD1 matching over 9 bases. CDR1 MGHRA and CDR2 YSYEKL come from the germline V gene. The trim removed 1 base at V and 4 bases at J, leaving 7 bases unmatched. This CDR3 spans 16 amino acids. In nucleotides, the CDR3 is TGCGCCAGCAGCCAAGTCTCGGGGGACAGGGCCTATGGCTACACCTTC. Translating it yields CASSQVSGDRAYGYTF.

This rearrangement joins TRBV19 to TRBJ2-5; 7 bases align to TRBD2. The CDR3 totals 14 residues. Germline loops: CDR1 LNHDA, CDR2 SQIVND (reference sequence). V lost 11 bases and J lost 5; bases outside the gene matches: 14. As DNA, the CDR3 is TGTGCCGGGACCATAAGGGAGGGCCAGGAGACCCAGTACTTC. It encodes CAGTIREGQETQYF.

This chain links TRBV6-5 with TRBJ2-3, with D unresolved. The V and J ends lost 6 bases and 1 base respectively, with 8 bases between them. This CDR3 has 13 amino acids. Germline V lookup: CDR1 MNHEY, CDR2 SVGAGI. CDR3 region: CASRPPGTDTQYF. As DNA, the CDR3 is TGTGCCAGCAGACCTCCGGGCACAGATACGCAGTATTTT.

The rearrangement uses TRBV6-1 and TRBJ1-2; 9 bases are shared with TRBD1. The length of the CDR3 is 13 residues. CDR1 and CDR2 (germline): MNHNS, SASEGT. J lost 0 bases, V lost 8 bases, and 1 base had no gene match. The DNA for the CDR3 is TGTGCCAGCCGGGACAGGGCTAACTATGGCTACACCTTC. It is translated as CASRDRANYGYTF.

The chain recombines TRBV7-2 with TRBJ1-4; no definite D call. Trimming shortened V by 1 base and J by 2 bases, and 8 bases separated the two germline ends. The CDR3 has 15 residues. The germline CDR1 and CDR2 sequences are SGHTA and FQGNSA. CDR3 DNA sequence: TGTGCCAGCAGCTTAGGAGTACAGACTAATGAAAAACTGTTTTTT. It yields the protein CASSLGVQTNEKLFF.

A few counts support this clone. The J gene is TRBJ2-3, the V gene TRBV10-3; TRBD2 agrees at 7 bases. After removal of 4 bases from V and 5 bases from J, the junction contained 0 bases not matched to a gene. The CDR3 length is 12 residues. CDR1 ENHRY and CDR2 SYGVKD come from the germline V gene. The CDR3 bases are TGTGCCATCAGTGCGGGGGGAGATACGCAGTATTTT. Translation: CAISAGGDTQYF.

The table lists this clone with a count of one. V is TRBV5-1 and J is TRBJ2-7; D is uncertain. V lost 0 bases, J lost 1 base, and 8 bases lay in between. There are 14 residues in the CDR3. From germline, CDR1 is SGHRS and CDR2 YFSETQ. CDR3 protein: CASSLDRRSYEQYF. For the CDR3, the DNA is TGCGCCAGCAGCTTGGATCGGCGGTCCTACGAGCAGTACTTC.

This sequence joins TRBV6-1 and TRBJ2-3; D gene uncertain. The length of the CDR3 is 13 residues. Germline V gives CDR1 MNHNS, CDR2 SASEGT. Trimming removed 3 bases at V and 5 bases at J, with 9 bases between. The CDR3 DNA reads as TGTGCCAGCAGTGAGGGAATTAGAGATACGCAGTATTTT. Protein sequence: CASSEGIRDTQYF.

The CDR3 region is CASSLLGGTDTQYF. The CDR3 region has the DNA TGTGCCAGCAGTCTACTAGGGGGCACAGATACGCAGTATTTT. The J gene is TRBJ2-3, the V gene TRBV6-5; tentatively, D is TRBD1 or TRBD2 (5 bases each). V was trimmed by 5 bases and J by 1 base, leaving 10 bases between them. Germline CDR1 is MNHEY and CDR2 is SVGAGI. The CDR3 is 14 amino acids.

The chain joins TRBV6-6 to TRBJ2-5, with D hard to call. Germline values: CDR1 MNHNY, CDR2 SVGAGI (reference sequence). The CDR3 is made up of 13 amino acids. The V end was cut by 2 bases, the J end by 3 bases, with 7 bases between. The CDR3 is CASSYGVEETQYF. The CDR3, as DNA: TGTGCCAGCAGTTACGGAGTGGAAGAGACCCAGTACTTC.

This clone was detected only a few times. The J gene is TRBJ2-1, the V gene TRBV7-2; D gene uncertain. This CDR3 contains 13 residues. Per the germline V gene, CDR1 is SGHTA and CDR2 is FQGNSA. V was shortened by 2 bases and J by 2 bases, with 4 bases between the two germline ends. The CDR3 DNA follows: TGTGCCAGCAGCTTATCTACCTACAATGAGCAGTTCTTC. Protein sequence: CASSLSTYNEQFF.

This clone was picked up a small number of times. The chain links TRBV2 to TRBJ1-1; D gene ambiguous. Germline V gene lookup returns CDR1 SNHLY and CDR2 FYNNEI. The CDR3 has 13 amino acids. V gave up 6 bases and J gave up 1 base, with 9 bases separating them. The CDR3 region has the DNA TGTGCCAGCAGCAGCCAGTCGAACACTGAAGCTTTCTTT. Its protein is CASSSQSNTEAFF.

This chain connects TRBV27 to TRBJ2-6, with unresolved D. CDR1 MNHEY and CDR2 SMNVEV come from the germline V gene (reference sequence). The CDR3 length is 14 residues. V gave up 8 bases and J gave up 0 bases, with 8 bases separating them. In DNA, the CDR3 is TGTGCCAGCGGCACGGACTCTGGGGCCAACGTCCTGACTTTC. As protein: CASGTDSGANVLTF.

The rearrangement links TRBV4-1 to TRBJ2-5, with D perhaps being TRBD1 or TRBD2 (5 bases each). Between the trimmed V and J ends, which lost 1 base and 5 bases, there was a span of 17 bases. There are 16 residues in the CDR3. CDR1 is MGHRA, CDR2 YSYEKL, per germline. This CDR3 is CASSQGSSGARETQYF. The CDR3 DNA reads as TGCGCCAGCAGCCAAGGGTCGTCCGGGGCCCGCGAGACCCAGTACTTC.

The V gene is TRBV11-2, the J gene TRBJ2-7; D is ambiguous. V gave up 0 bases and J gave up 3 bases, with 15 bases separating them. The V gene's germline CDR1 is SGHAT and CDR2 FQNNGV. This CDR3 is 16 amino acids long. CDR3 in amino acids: CASSLDRDETYYEQYF. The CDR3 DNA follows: TGTGCCAGCAGCTTAGATCGAGACGAGACTTACTACGAGCAGTACTTC.

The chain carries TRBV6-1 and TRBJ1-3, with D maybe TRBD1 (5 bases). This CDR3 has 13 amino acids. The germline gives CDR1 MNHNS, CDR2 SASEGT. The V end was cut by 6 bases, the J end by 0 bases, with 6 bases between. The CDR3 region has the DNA TGTGCCAGCAGACAGGACTCTGGAAACACCATATATTTT. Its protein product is CASRQDSGNTIYF.

This CDR3 is CASSPPGPEAFF. Here the CDR3 DNA reads TGTGCCAGCAGTCCACCAGGGCCTGAAGCTTTCTTT. The rearrangement links TRBV28 to TRBJ1-1, with D possibly being TRBD1 (5 bases). V was shortened by 5 bases and J by 6 bases, with 10 bases between the two germline ends. The CDR3 runs to 12 residues. Germline V gene lookup returns CDR1 MDHEN and CDR2 SYDVKM.

The CDR3 DNA is TGCGCCAGCAGTTTCGGGACGGAGACCTACGAGCAGTACTTC. Translated: CASSFGTETYEQYF. The chain couples TRBV5-1 to TRBJ2-7; D tentatively reads TRBD1 or TRBD2 (5 bases each). Germline-derived CDR1 and CDR2 are SGHRS and YFSETQ. This CDR3 is built from 14 residues. Trimming shortened V by 5 bases and J by 2 bases, and 14 bases separated the two germline ends.

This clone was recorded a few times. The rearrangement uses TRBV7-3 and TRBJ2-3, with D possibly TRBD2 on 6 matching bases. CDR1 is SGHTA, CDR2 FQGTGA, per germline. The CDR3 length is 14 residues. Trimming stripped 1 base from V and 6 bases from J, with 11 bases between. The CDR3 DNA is TGTGCCAGCAGCTTAAGTACCCGGGGGGATACGCAGTATTTT. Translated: CASSLSTRGDTQYF.

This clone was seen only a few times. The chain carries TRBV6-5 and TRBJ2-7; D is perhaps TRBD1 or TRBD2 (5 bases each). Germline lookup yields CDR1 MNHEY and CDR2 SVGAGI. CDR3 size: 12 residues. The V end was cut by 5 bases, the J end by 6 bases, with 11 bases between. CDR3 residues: CASSRWGSEQYF. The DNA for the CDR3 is TGTGCCAGCAGTCGCTGGGGGTCCGAGCAGTACTTC.